The 23 T cell receptor beta chains below were found in one sample sequenced in a study of cytomegalovirus exposure and HLA in healthy donors. The PCR was carried out with 60 Vbeta primers and 13 Jbeta primers. Data came from immunoSEQ multiplex PCR; TCRdb stores just in-frame clones and leaves some out. The sample includes 150,000 to 200,000 clones, roughly 73% of them seen just once. The sequenced sample was PBMCs. These receptors came from a male donor in good health and CMV-seronegative.

Only a few counts were recorded for this clone. This sequence joins TRBV15 and TRBJ1-3, with TRBD1 identical over 8 bases. Trimming removed 5 bases from V and 4 bases from J; junction bases left unmatched: 7. In germline, CDR1 is LNHNV, CDR2 YYDKDF (reference sequence). This CDR3 comprises 15 residues. This CDR3 reads CATSGRTGSGNTIYF. In DNA, the CDR3 is TGTGCCACCAGCGGGAGGACAGGGTCAGGAAACACCATATATTTT. The complete variable domain, with remaining parts taken from reference TRBV15 and TRBJ1-3, reads DAMVIQNPRYQVTQFGKPVTLSCSQTLNHNVMYWYQQKSSQAPKLLFHYYDKDFNNEADTPDNFQSRRPNTSFCFLDIRSPGLGDTAMYLCATSGRTGSGNTIYFGEGSWLTVV.

The V and J genes are TRBV6-1 and TRBJ1-2; maybe TRBD1 (5 bases). This CDR3 is built from 16 residues. Per germline, CDR1 MNHNS and CDR2 SASEGT. The V end lost 4 bases, the J end lost 8 bases, and 23 bases lay between the germline ends. The CDR3 region has the DNA TGTGCCAGCAGTGCGTACCCCGTAGGGGATCCTGGGGGCTACACCTTC. Amino acids: CASSAYPVGDPGGYTF.

The rearrangement links TRBV4-2 to TRBJ2-7; 8 positions match TRBD2. J was trimmed by 6 bases and V by 4 bases; bases with no gene match: 17. Germline V gene sequence: CDR1 LGHNA, CDR2 YNFKEQ. The CDR3 is 17 residues long. CDR3 sequence reads: CASSPGLQGAGDVEQYF. In nucleotides, the CDR3 is TGTGCCAGCAGCCCGGGACTTCAGGGAGCGGGAGATGTCGAGCAGTACTTC.

The CDR3 DNA is TGTGCCAGCAGCCTCGGTGGTAGCTACAATGAGCAGTTCTTC. Amino acids: CASSLGGSYNEQFF. The chain couples TRBV5-6 to TRBJ2-1, with no clear D. The V end lost 4 bases, the J end lost 3 bases, and 11 bases lay between the germline ends. Germline CDR1 is SGHDT and CDR2 is YYEEEE. The CDR3 contains 14 residues.

The genes are TRBV6-5 and TRBJ1-2; D may be TRBD1 (6 bases). Germline assignment: CDR1 MNHEY and CDR2 SVGAGI. The CDR3 covers 15 residues. V gave up 4 bases and J gave up 2 bases, with 14 bases separating them. Here the CDR3 DNA reads TGTGCCAGCAGTTCTTCAGGGGTCGCAAACTATGGCTACACCTTC. Its translation is CASSSSGVANYGYTF.

This clone has a handful of counts. CDR3 amino acids: CASSSTGTSGRGETQYF. DNA for the CDR3: TGTGCCAGCAGCTCGACGGGGACTAGCGGGAGAGGAGAGACCCAGTACTTC. J is TRBJ2-5 and V is TRBV7-2, with TRBD2 identical over 14 bases. V trimming: 4 bases; J trimming: 4 bases; junction bases outside the gene matches: 8. The CDR3 spans 17 residues. From germline, CDR1 is SGHTA and CDR2 FQGNSA.

The chain carries TRBV6-6 and TRBJ2-2; a weak D match, TRBD2 (5 bases). The V gene's germline CDR1 is MNHNY and CDR2 SVGAGI (reference sequence). Trimming removed 7 bases from V and 2 bases from J, with 14 bases in between. The CDR3 runs 15 residues. The CDR3 reads CASKKEGTNTGELFF. In DNA, the CDR3 is TGTGCCAGCAAAAAAGAGGGTACCAACACCGGGGAGCTGTTTTTT.

The chain is built from TRBV5-4 and TRBJ2-7, with a possible D match to TRBD1 (6 bases). This CDR3 region has 16 residues. Germline V gives CDR1 SGHNT, CDR2 YYREEE (reference sequence). Between the trimmed V and J ends, which lost 0 bases and 2 bases, there was a span of 15 bases. The CDR3, as DNA: TGTGCCAGCAGCTTGGCCCCCCGGACAGTTCCCTACGAGCAGTACTTC. Translation: CASSLAPRTVPYEQYF.

This clone has more than one count but fewer than ten. V gene TRBV6-5 combines with J gene TRBJ2-3, with 9 bases identical to TRBD1. The ends lost 4 bases at V and 4 bases at J; junction bases unmatched: 6. The CDR3 runs to 15 residues. Germline CDR1 is MNHEY and CDR2 is SVGAGI. The CDR3 spells CASSLDRGRADTQYF. The CDR3 coding sequence is TGTGCCAGCAGTTTGGACAGGGGAAGGGCAGATACGCAGTATTTT.

V and J are TRBV5-1 and TRBJ2-2; 8 nucleotides align to TRBD2. The CDR3 contains 14 residues. J lost 5 bases, V lost 2 bases, and 2 bases had no gene match. Per germline, CDR1 SGHRS and CDR2 YFSETQ. CDR3 amino acids: CASSLRLATGELFF. For the CDR3, the DNA is TGCGCCAGCAGCTTAAGACTAGCGACCGGGGAGCTGTTTTTT.

The rearrangement links TRBV6-5 to TRBJ2-7; TRBD2 might be the D (6 bases). V was trimmed by 5 bases and J by 0 bases, leaving 11 bases between them. CDR3 length equals 14 residues. Germline loops: CDR1 MNHEY, CDR2 SVGAGI. The CDR3 sequence is CASSRDWSSYEQYF. The CDR3 DNA reads as TGTGCCAGCAGTAGGGACTGGAGCTCCTACGAGCAGTACTTC.

The gene calls are TRBV5-1 and TRBJ2-7, with TRBD1 matching over 7 bases. The germline V gene encodes CDR1 SGHRS and CDR2 YFSETQ. Losses at the gene ends were 6 bases for V and 2 bases for J; bases not matched to a gene: 8. The CDR3 has 14 amino acids. CDR3 DNA sequence: TGCGCCAGCACCCTACGACAGGGACCCTACGAGCAGTACTTC. As protein: CASTLRQGPYEQYF. The full variable domain, rest sourced from reference TRBV5-1 and TRBJ2-7, is KAGVTQTPRYLIKTRGQQVTLSCSPISGHRSVSWYQQTPGQGLQFLFEYFSETQRNKGNFPGRFSGRQFSNSRSEMNVSTLELGDSALYLCASTLRQGPYEQYFGPGTRLTVT.

The V call is TRBV2, the J call TRBJ1-2; 7 bases align to TRBD1. There are 14 residues in the CDR3. The germline CDR1 and CDR2 sequences are SNHLY and FYNNEI. Trimming removed 4 bases from V and 8 bases from J; junction bases left unmatched: 10. This CDR3 reads CASSVRQGLTGYTF. The CDR3 bases are TGTGCCAGCAGTGTGCGACAGGGATTAACGGGCTACACCTTC.

The table lists this clone with a few counts. The chain uses TRBV11-2 and TRBJ2-3; 8 nucleotides match TRBD2. Germline CDR1 reads SGHAT; CDR2 reads FQNNGV. This CDR3 has 14 residues. J lost 1 base, V lost 3 bases, and 0 bases had no gene match. DNA for the CDR3: TGTGCCAGCAGCTTCGGGGGGGGCACAGATACGCAGTATTTT. Residues: CASSFGGGTDTQYF.

The chain links TRBV2 to TRBJ1-2; D possibly corresponds to TRBD1 (5 bases). V was clipped by 7 bases and J by 2 bases, with 14 bases between them. The CDR3 covers 14 residues. Germline assignment: CDR1 SNHLY and CDR2 FYNNEI. CDR3: CASKVGAGNYGYTF. The CDR3 region has the DNA TGTGCCAGCAAGGTTGGGGCAGGGAACTATGGCTACACCTTC.

The chain is built from TRBV11-2 and TRBJ2-3; 13 nucleotides agree with TRBD2. Trimming cost V 4 bases and J 4 bases; bases outside gene matches: 2. CDR1 SGHAT and CDR2 FQNNGV come from the germline V gene. The CDR3 has 15 residues. As DNA, the CDR3 is TGTGCCAGCAGCTCTACTAGCGGGGGGGCAGATACGCAGTATTTT. Protein: CASSSTSGGADTQYF.

The gene calls are TRBV7-9 and TRBJ2-2; D is unresolved. Germline V CDR1 and CDR2: SEHNR, FQNEAQ (reference sequence). V was clipped by 4 bases and J by 4 bases, with 7 bases between them. The CDR3 has 13 residues. The CDR3 region has the DNA TGTGCCAGCAGCTACCGGGTCACCGGGGAGCTGTTTTTT. Its translation is CASSYRVTGELFF.

The rearrangement uses TRBV6-1 and TRBJ2-1, with 8 bases that match TRBD2. V lost 2 bases, J lost 9 bases, and 6 bases stayed unmatched. The germline V gene has CDR1 MNHNS and CDR2 SASEGT. This CDR3 has 14 amino acids. CDR3 nucleotides: TGTGCCAGCAGTGAACTGGCGGGAGGCGGTGAGCAGTTCTTC. It encodes CASSELAGGGEQFF.

The J gene is TRBJ1-1, the V gene TRBV7-3; D perhaps matches TRBD1 (5 bases). The CDR3 is made up of 13 amino acids. Germline CDR1 and CDR2: SGHTA and FQGTGA. The ends were cut back, 2 bases at V and 10 bases at J, with 14 bases in the middle. The CDR3 DNA reads as TGTGCCAGCAGCTTAGGGCAGGGCCAAGGAGCTTTCTTT. It specifies CASSLGQGQGAFF.

The gene calls are TRBV6-5 and TRBJ1-5; D not certain. This CDR3 comprises 13 residues. Trimming took 4 bases from V and 5 from J, leaving 9 bases between them. Germline V lookup: CDR1 MNHEY, CDR2 SVGAGI. The CDR3 nucleotides are TGTGCCAGCAGTTGGTTGCGGGATCAGCCCCAGCATTTT. Translating it yields CASSWLRDQPQHF.

V gene TRBV29-1 combines with J gene TRBJ2-3; 8 bases agree with TRBD1. Germline V gene data show CDR1 as SQVTM and CDR2 as ANQGSEA. Losses at the gene ends were 4 bases for V and 7 bases for J; bases not matched to a gene: 7. There are 13 residues in the CDR3. The CDR3 DNA sequence: TGCAGCGTTGGGGGGACAGGTTTTTATACGCAGTATTTT. It specifies CSVGGTGFYTQYF.

The rearrangement links TRBV6-5 to TRBJ1-2; D perhaps matches TRBD1 (5 bases). From germline, CDR1 is MNHEY and CDR2 SVGAGI. V was shortened by 10 bases and J by 0 bases, with 12 bases between the two germline ends. This CDR3 spans 13 amino acids. The CDR3 region is CATQRGANYGYTF. The CDR3, as DNA: TGTGCCACCCAACGGGGGGCTAACTATGGCTACACCTTC.

CDR3 in DNA: TGTGCCAGCAGTGAGGGGGGAGAGACCCAGTACTTC. It yields the protein CASSEGGETQYF. The genes are TRBV2 and TRBJ2-5; maybe TRBD2 (6 bases). CDR1 is SNHLY and CDR2 is FYNNEI in the germline V gene. V gave up 3 bases and J gave up 4 bases, with 6 bases separating them. The CDR3 spans 12 residues. Variable domain in full (rest from reference TRBV2 and TRBJ2-5): EPEVTQTPSHQVTQMGQEVILRCVPISNHLYFYWYRQILGQKVEFLVSFYNNEISEKSEIFDDQFSVERPDGSNFTLKIRSTKLEDSAMYFCASSEGGETQYFGPGTRLLVL.